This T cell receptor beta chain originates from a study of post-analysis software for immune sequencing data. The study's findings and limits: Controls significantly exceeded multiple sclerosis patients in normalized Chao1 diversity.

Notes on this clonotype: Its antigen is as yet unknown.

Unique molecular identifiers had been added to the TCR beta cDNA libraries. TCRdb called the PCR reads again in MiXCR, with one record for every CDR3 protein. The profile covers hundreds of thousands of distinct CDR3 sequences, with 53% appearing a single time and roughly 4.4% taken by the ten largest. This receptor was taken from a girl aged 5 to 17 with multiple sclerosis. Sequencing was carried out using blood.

CDR3 sequence: CASETGGGTDTQYF. Written as DNA, the CDR3 is TGCGCCAGTGAAACAGGGGGCGGCACAGATACGCAGTATTTT. The genes are TRBV5-1 and TRBJ2-3; TRBD1 aligns across 9 bases. Trimming at V came to 8 bases and at J to 1 base, leaving 5 bases not matched to a gene. This CDR3 is 14 amino acids long. CDR1 is SGHRS and CDR2 is YFSETQ in the germline V gene.